This TCR beta chain was identified during a study of shared clonotypes between healthy human individuals. Overall study context: Donors, aged 18 to 49, were a couple of women and three men. The study's findings and limits: Relative to memory subsets, naive subsets generally showed larger estimated richness.

Comments on this clone: Its antigen is not known.

CD4+ cells underwent separation, giving CD45RA+ naive and CD45RA-negative memory subsets. V gave up 0 bases and J gave up 6 bases, with 12 bases separating them. Germline V lookup: CDR1 MNHEY, CDR2 SVGAGI. This CDR3 has 15 amino acids. The method was immunoSEQ multiplex PCR; TCRdb's version includes in-frame clones alone and lacks a portion of them. This table has a few million clones, more than 80% appearing once. The sequence came from a young man in good health. The chain carries TRBV6-5 and TRBJ2-1; a weak D match, TRBD1 (5 bases). Sequenced input: naive CD4+ T cells sorted from blood. The subset: CD45RA+ positively selected. CDR3 protein: CASSYSGLVFNEQFF. Written as DNA, the CDR3 is TGTGCCAGCAGTTACTCGGGGCTAGTATTCAATGAGCAGTTCTTC.